The 17 T cell receptor beta chains in this list originate from one sample, sequenced in a study of cytomegalovirus exposure and HLA in healthy donors. PCR used 60 Vbeta primers and 13 Jbeta primers. Clones were read by immunoSEQ multiplex PCR, and TCRdb kept only the in-frame ones, dropping some. The sample consists of about 130,000 clones, around three quarters of them appearing once. Material: PBMCs. These receptors all come from a woman aged 50 to 60 in good health and CMV-seronegative.

The chain couples TRBV6-4 to TRBJ1-6, with D possibly being TRBD1 (6 bases). The CDR3 extends over 16 amino acids. From germline, CDR1 is MRHNA and CDR2 SNTAGT. Trimming took off 4 bases at V and 14 bases at J, with 24 bases between the two ends. The CDR3, as DNA: TGTGCCAGCAGTGGCCAACAGGGCCTCTCTTATTCGGCCCTCCACTTT. Its translation: CASSGQQGLSYSALHF.

The chain recombines TRBV5-1 with TRBJ1-4; 10 bases fit TRBD1. The CDR3 totals 15 residues. Per the germline V gene, CDR1 is SGHRS and CDR2 is YFSETQ. The V and J ends lost 0 bases and 7 bases, in that order; junction bases with no gene match: 3. CDR3 protein: CASSLGDRGGEKLFF. The DNA of the CDR3 is TGCGCCAGCAGCTTGGGGGACAGGGGCGGTGAAAAACTGTTTTTT.

The rearrangement links TRBV25-1 to TRBJ2-5; tentatively, D is TRBD2 (5 bases). CDR3 length: 12 residues. CDR1 and CDR2 (germline): MGHDK, SYGVNS. V lost 6 bases to trimming and J lost 5 bases, with 10 bases between them. As DNA, the CDR3 is TGTGCCAGCAGCCCGGGGATGGAGACCCAGTACTTC. It specifies CASSPGMETQYF.

The rearrangement links TRBV6-1 to TRBJ2-1; 9 bases line up with TRBD2. J gave up 8 bases and V 2 bases, and 13 bases lay outside the gene matches. The germline gives CDR1 MNHNS, CDR2 SASEGT. The CDR3 has 17 amino acids. CDR3 sequence reads: CASSELVAGARVDEQFF. The CDR3 DNA reads as TGTGCCAGCAGTGAATTAGTAGCGGGAGCTAGGGTGGATGAGCAGTTCTTC.

The chain employs TRBV5-6 and TRBJ2-5; 12 nucleotides align to TRBD2. The end of the DNA is better explained by TRBJ2-7, so the J call may be wrong. CDR3 length: 16 amino acids. The germline V gene has CDR1 SGHDT and CDR2 YYEEEE. CDR3 in amino acids: CASSLGLAGVGREQYF. The CDR3 DNA is TGTGCCAGCAGCTTGGGACTAGCGGGAGTAGGTCGCGAGCAGTACTTC.

The rearrangement links TRBV6-5 to TRBJ2-3; TRBD2 matches 8 bases. The CDR3 spans 15 residues. The J segment lost 6 bases and the V segment lost 2 bases, leaving 7 bases of the junction unmatched. Germline assignment: CDR1 MNHEY and CDR2 SVGAGI. CDR3 residues: CASSYGLAGPDTQYF. In nucleotides, the CDR3 is TGTGCCAGCAGTTACGGGCTAGCGGGTCCTGATACGCAGTATTTT.

The CDR3, as DNA: TGTGCCAGTAGTAGCTCTGGGCCCCCGAATGAGCAGTTCTTC. This codes for CASSSSGPPNEQFF. This chain uses TRBV19 with TRBJ2-1; D gene ambiguous. Trimming left V 4 bases short and J 7 bases short, with 14 bases between. Germline CDR1 and CDR2: LNHDA and SQIVND (reference sequence). The CDR3 sequence is 14 residues long.

The V gene is TRBV10-3, the J gene TRBJ2-1; TRBD2 aligns across 7 bases. Germline-derived CDR1 and CDR2 are ENHRY and SYGVKD. Trimming at V came to 3 bases and at J to 7 bases, leaving 3 bases not matched to a gene. The CDR3 covers 13 residues. CDR3 in DNA: TGTGCCATCAGTGAAGGGACTACAAATGAGCAGTTCTTC. Translation: CAISEGTTNEQFF.

The chain recombines TRBV27 with TRBJ2-7; weak D call: TRBD1 (6 bases). The CDR3 contains 14 residues. Germline CDR1 MNHEY, CDR2 SMNVEV (reference sequence). Trimming removed 5 bases at V and 6 bases at J, with 17 bases between. The CDR3 sequence: CASSPYTGTSEQYF. Written as DNA, the CDR3 is TGTGCCAGCAGTCCGTACACAGGGACGAGCGAGCAGTACTTC.

This sequence joins TRBV6-5 and TRBJ1-2; maybe TRBD1 (5 bases). Trimming shortened V by 4 bases and J by 3 bases, and 12 bases separated the two germline ends. Germline values: CDR1 MNHEY, CDR2 SVGAGI. The CDR3 loop spans 14 amino acids. Here the CDR3 DNA reads TGTGCCAGCAGTTCTGGGGTAGGGGACTATGGCTACACCTTC. Translated, it gives CASSSGVGDYGYTF.

There are a few counts of this clone. The V call is TRBV9, the J call TRBJ2-3; possibly TRBD2 for D (5 bases). Germline lookup yields CDR1 SGDLS and CDR2 YYNGEE. The CDR3 runs 13 residues. Between the trimmed V and J ends, which lost 4 bases and 2 bases, there was a span of 8 bases. CDR3 amino acids: CASSLGVTDTQYF. The CDR3 DNA follows: TGTGCCAGCAGCTTGGGAGTCACAGATACGCAGTATTTT.

The chain recombines TRBV15 with TRBJ1-2, with 9 nucleotides matching TRBD1. The V gene end was trimmed by 4 bases and the J gene end by 4 bases; junction bases not matched to a gene: 7. Germline V gives CDR1 LNHNV, CDR2 YYDKDF (reference sequence). The CDR3 runs to 15 residues. CDR3 region: CATSNPGQGPYGYTF. CDR3 in DNA: TGTGCCACCAGCAATCCGGGACAGGGTCCCTATGGCTACACCTTC.

This clone was counted a few times. V usage is TRBV7-9 and J usage is TRBJ1-6; D is perhaps TRBD1 (5 bases). Germline CDR1 and CDR2: SEHNR and FQNEAQ (reference sequence). V lost 7 bases and J 8 bases, leaving 12 bases between the germline ends. The CDR3 runs 13 residues. CDR3 nucleotide sequence: TGTGCCAGCACCTTTTCGGGGGATTCACCCCTCCACTTT. This sequence encodes CASTFSGDSPLHF.

The CDR3 here is CASSGRGGQESTEAFF. The CDR3 nucleotides read TGTGCCAGCAGCGGACGGGGGGGGCAGGAAAGTACTGAAGCTTTCTTT. The chain links TRBV9 to TRBJ1-1; tentative D call: TRBD1 (6 bases). The CDR3 contains 16 residues. Germline V gene sequence: CDR1 SGDLS, CDR2 YYNGEE. V lost 3 bases and J lost 5, with 20 bases in between.

The chain recombines TRBV6-6 with TRBJ2-7, with 9 bases lining up with TRBD1. This CDR3 has 15 amino acids. After removal of 2 bases from V and 5 bases from J, the junction contained 7 bases not matched to a gene. CDR1 and CDR2 (germline): MNHNY, SVGAGI (reference sequence). Written as DNA, the CDR3 is TGTGCCAGCAGTTACATGGGACAGGGATTCCACGAGCAGTACTTC. Protein sequence: CASSYMGQGFHEQYF.

This clone was recorded only once. The V gene is TRBV5-1, the J gene TRBJ1-1, with D possibly being TRBD1 (5 bases). Trimming pared 1 base from V and 6 bases from J, leaving 13 bases between. Germline CDR1 reads SGHRS; CDR2 reads YFSETQ. This CDR3 comprises 14 residues. CDR3 loop: CASSLLSSGAEAFF. For the CDR3, the DNA is TGCGCCAGCAGCTTGCTCTCGTCGGGGGCTGAAGCTTTCTTT.

The chain recombines TRBV28 with TRBJ1-6; TRBD1 might be the D (6 bases). V dropped 5 bases and J dropped 6 bases, with 11 bases sitting between them. Per germline, CDR1 MDHEN and CDR2 SYDVKM. The CDR3 is made up of 14 amino acids. In DNA, the CDR3 is TGTGCCAGCAGTCCCAGGGGTCGTAATTCACCCCTCCACTTT. Its protein is CASSPRGRNSPLHF.